The present entry profiles one TCR beta chain with its context. The germline V gene encodes CDR1 SGHVS and CDR2 FQNEAQ. The CDR3 totals 16 residues. Trimming removed 3 bases at V and 0 bases at J, with 14 bases between. TCRdb's table, derived via immunoSEQ multiplex PCR, lists solely in-frame clones and lacks some. Among approximately 74,000 clones listed, over 80% were seen once. These data come from a study of blood T cell repertoires in COVID-19. The rearrangement uses TRBV7-8 and TRBJ2-5; tentatively, D is TRBD1 (6 bases). The sample consisted of peripheral blood. The TCR sequence derives from an older man with active or convalescent COVID-19. The CDR3 nucleotides are TGTGCCAGCAGCTTTCAGAGGGGGATGTACCAAGAGACCCAGTACTTC. Translated, it gives CASSFQRGMYQETQYF.